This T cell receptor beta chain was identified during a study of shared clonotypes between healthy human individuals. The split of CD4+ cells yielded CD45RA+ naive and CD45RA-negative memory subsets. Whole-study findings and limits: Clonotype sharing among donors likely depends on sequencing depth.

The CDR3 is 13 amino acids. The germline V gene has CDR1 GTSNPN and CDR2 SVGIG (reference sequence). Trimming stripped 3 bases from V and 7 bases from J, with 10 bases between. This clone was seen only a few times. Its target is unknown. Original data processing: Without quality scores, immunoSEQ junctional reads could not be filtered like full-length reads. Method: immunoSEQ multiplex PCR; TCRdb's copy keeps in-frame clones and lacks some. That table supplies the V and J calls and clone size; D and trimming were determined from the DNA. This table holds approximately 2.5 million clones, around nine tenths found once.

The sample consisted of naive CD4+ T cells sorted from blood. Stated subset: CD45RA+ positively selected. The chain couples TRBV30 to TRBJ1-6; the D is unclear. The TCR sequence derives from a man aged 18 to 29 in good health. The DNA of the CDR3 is TGTGCCTGGAGCTCACAGAGGAATTCACCCCTCCACTTT. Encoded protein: CAWSSQRNSPLHF.